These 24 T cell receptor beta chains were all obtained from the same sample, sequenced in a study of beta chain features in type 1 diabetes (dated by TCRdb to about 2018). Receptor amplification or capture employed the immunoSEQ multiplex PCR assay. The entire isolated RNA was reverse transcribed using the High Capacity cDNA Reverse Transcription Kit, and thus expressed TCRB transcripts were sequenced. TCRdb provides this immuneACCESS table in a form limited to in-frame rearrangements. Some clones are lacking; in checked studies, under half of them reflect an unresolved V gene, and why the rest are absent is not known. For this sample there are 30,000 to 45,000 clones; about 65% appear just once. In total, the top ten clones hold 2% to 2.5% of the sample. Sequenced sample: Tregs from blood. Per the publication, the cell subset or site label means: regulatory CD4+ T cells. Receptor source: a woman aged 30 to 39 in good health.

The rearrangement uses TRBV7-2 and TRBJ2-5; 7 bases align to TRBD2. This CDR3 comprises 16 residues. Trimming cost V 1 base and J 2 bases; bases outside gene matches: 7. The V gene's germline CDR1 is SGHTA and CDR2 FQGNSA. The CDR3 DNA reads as TGTGCCAGCAGCTTAGGGCGGCGGGAGAGGCAAGAGACCCAGTACTTC. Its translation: CASSLGRRERQETQYF.

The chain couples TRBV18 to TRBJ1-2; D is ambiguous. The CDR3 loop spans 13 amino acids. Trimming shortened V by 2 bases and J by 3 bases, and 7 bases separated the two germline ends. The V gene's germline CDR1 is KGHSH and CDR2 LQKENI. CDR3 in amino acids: CASSPERDYGYTF. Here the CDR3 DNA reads TGTGCCAGCTCACCAGAACGGGACTATGGCTACACCTTC.

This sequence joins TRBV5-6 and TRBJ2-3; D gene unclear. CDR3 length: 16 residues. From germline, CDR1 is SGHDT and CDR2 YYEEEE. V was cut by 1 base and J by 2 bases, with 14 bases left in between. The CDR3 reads CASSLRLAPDTDTQYF. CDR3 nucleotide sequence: TGTGCCAGCAGCTTGAGATTAGCCCCGGACACAGATACGCAGTATTTT.

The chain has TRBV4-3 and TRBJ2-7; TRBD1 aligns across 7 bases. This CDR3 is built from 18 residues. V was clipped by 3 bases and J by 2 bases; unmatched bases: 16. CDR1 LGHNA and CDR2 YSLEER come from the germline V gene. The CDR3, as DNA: TGCGCCAGCAGCCACGAATTTACCACCGGGACAGAGACCTACGAGCAGTACTTC. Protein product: CASSHEFTTGTETYEQYF.

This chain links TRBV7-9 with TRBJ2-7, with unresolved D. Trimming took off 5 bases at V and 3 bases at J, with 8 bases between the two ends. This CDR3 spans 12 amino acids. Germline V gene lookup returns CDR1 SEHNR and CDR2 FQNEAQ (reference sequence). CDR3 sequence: CASSPTDYEQYF. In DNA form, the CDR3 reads TGTGCCAGCAGCCCTACAGACTACGAGCAGTACTTC. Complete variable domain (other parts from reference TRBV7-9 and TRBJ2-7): DTGVSQNPRHKITKRGQNVTFRCDPISEHNRLYWYRQTLGQGPEFLTYFQNEAQLEKSRLLSDRFSAERPKGSFSTLEIQRTEQGDSAMYLCASSPTDYEQYFGPGTRLTVT.

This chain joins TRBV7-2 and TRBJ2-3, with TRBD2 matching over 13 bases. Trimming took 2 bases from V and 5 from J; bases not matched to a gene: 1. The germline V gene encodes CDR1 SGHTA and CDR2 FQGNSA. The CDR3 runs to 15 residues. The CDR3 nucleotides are TGTGCCAGCAGCTTATGGACTAGCGGGAGAGATACGCAGTATTTT. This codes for CASSLWTSGRDTQYF. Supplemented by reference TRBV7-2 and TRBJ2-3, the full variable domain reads GAGVSQSPSNKVTEKGKDVELRCDPISGHTALYWYRQSLGQGLEFLIYFQGNSAPDKSGLPSDRFSAERTGGSVSTLTIQRTQQEDSAVYLCASSLWTSGRDTQYFGPGTRLTVL.

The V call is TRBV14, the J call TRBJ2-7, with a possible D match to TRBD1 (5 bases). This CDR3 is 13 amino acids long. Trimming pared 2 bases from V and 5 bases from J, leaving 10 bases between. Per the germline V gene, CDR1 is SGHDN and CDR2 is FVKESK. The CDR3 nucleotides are TGTGCCAGCAGCCAATGGGGCGGCAACGAGCAGTACTTC. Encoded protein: CASSQWGGNEQYF.

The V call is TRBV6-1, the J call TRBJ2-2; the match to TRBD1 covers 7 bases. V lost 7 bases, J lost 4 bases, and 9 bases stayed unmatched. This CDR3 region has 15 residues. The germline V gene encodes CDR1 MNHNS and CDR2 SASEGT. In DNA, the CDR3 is TGTGCCAGCACCGGGGACAGAGGGATCACCGGGGAGCTGTTTTTT. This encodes CASTGDRGITGELFF.

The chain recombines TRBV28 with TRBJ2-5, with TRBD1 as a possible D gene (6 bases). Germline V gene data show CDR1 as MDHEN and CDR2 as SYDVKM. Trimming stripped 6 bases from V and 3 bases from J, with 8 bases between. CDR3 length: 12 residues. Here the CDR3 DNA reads TGTGCCAGCAGACAGGGAGAAGAGACCCAGTACTTC. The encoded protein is CASRQGEETQYF.

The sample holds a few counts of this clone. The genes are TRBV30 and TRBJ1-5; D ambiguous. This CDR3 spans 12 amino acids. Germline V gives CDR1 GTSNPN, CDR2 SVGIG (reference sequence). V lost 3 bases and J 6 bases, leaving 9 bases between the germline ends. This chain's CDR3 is CAWSPGGQPQHF. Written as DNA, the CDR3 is TGTGCCTGGAGCCCCGGAGGTCAGCCCCAGCATTTT.

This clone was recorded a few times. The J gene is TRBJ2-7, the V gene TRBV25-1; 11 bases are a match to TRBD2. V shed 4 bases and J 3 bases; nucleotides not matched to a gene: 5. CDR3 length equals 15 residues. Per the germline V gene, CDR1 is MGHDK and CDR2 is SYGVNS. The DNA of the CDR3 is TGTGCCAGCAGTGGATCGACTAGCGGGGACTACGAGCAGTACTTC. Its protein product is CASSGSTSGDYEQYF.

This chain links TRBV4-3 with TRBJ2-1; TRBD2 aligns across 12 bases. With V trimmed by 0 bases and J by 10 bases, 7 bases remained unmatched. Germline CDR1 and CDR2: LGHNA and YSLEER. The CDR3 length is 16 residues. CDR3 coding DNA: TGCGCCAGCAGCCAAGATTATGGACTAGCGGGAAGCGAGCAGTTCTTC. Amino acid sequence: CASSQDYGLAGSEQFF.

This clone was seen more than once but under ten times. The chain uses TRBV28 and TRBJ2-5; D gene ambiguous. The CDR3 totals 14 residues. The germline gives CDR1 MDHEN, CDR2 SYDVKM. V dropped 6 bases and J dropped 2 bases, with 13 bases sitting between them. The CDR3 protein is CASRPGWQQETQYF. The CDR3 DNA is TGTGCCAGCAGACCTGGCTGGCAACAAGAGACCCAGTACTTC.

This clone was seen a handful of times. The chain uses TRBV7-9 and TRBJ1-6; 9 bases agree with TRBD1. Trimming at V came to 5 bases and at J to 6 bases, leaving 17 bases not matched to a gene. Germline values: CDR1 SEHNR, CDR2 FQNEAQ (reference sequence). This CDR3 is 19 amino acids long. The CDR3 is CASSTRPTGTGRTNSPLHF. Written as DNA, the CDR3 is TGTGCCAGCAGCACTCGCCCCACCGGGACAGGGCGAACTAATTCACCCCTCCACTTT.

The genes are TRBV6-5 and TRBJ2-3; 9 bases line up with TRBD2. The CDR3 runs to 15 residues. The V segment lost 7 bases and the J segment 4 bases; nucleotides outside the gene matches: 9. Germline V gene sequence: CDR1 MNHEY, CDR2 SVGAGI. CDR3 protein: CASKLAGDPPDTQYF. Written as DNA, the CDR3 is TGTGCCAGCAAATTAGCGGGAGATCCTCCAGATACGCAGTATTTT.

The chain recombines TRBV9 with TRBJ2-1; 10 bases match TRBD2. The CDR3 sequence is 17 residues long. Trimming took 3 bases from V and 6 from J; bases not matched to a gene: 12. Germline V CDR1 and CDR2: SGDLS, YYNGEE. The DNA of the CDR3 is TGTGCCAGCAGCGCGACTCATAGGACTAGCGGACCCAATGAGCAGTTCTTC. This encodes CASSATHRTSGPNEQFF.

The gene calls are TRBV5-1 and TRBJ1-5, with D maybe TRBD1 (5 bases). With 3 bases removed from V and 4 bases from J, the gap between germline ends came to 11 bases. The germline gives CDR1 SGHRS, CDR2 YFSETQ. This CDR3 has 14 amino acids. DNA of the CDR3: TGCGCCAGCAGCTGGGGGGTCGGTAATCAGCCCCAGCATTTT. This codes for CASSWGVGNQPQHF.

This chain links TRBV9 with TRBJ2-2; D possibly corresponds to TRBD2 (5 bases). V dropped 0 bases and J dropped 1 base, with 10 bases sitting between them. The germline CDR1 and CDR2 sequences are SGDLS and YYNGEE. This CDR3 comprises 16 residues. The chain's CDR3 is CASSVVIGKNTGELFF. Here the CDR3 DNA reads TGTGCCAGCAGCGTAGTTATCGGGAAGAACACCGGGGAGCTGTTTTTT. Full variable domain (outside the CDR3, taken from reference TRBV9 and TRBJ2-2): DSGVTQTPKHLITATGQRVTLRCSPRSGDLSVYWYQQSLDQGLQFLIQYYNGEERAKGNILERFSAQQFPDLHSELNLSSLELGDSALYFCASSVVIGKNTGELFFGEGSRLTVL.

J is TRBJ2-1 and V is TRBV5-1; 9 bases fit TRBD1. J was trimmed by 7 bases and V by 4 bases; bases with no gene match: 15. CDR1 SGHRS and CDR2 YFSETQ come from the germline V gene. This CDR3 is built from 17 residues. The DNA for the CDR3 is TGCGCCAGCAGCCTCCACGCCGGGACAGGGATCGGAAATGAGCAGTTCTTC. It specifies CASSLHAGTGIGNEQFF.

The CDR3 is CASTQGAITGELFF. As DNA, the CDR3 is TGTGCCAGCACACAGGGGGCAATCACCGGGGAGCTGTTTTTT. J is TRBJ2-2 and V is TRBV18; 9 bases agree with TRBD1. The CDR3 loop spans 14 amino acids. V lost 8 bases, J lost 4 bases, and 5 bases stayed unmatched. Germline-derived CDR1 and CDR2 are KGHSH and LQKENI.

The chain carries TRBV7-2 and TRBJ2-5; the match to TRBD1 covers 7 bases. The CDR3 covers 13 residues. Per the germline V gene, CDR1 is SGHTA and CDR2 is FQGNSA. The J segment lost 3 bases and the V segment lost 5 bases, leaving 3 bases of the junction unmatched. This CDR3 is CASSRGTEETQYF. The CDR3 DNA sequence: TGTGCCAGCAGCCGAGGGACAGAAGAGACCCAGTACTTC.

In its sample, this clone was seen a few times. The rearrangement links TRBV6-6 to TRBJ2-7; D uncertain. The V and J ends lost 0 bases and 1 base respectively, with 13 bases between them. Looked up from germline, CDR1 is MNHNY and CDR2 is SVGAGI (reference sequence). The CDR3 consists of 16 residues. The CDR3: CASSYSRLTNSYEQYF. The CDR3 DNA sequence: TGTGCCAGCAGTTACTCGAGACTTACGAATTCCTACGAGCAGTACTTC.

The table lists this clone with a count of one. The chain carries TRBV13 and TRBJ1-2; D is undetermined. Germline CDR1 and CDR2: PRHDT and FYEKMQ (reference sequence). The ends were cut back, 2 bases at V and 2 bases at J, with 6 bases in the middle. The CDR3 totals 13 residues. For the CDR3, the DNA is TGTGCCAGCAGCTTACGTCGGAACTATGGCTACACCTTC. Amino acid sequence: CASSLRRNYGYTF.

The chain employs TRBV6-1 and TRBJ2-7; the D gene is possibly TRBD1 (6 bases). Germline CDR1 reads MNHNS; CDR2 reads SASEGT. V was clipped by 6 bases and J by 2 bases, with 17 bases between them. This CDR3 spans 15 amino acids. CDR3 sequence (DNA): TGTGCCAGCAGGGACCCAGGGGAGCGCCCCTACGAGCAGTACTTC. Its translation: CASRDPGERPYEQYF.